What follows are 24 T cell receptor beta chains derived from one specimen sequenced in a study of T cell responses to AZD1222 COVID-19 vaccine. Here immunoSEQ multiplex PCR was the method, and the copy in TCRdb shows in-frame clones only, minus some. The data contain some 170,000 clones, around 94% of them singletons. The material sequenced was peripheral blood, taken 28 days after the second AZD1222 dose. These receptors were collected from an adult who received the AZD1222 COVID-19 vaccine.

This chain uses TRBV7-6 with TRBJ2-7; TRBD2 matches at 14 bases. The V and J ends lost 5 bases and 7 bases, in that order; junction bases with no gene match: 7. Per the germline V gene, CDR1 is SGHVS and CDR2 is FNYEAQ. The CDR3 runs 15 residues. The CDR3 loop is CASSPGTSGGLEQYF. The CDR3 nucleotides read TGTGCCAGCAGCCCCGGGACTAGCGGGGGCTTGGAGCAGTACTTC.

This chain uses TRBV19 with TRBJ1-5, with D perhaps matching TRBD1 (6 bases). The germline V gene has CDR1 LNHDA and CDR2 SQIVND (reference sequence). The CDR3 runs 16 residues. Trimming pared 5 bases from V and 7 bases from J, leaving 21 bases between. Here the CDR3 DNA reads TGTGCCAGTAGTTCGGTGGACAGAGGGGTATTACAGCCCCAGCATTTT. This gives the protein CASSSVDRGVLQPQHF.

This clone has just one count. The CDR3 loop is CASSYQGWNEQYF. Written as DNA, the CDR3 is TGTGCCAGCAGTTACCAGGGTTGGAACGAGCAGTACTTC. The genes are TRBV6-2 or TRBV6-3 and TRBJ2-7; D perhaps matches TRBD1 (5 bases). The germline V and J ends were trimmed by 2 bases and 5 bases, with 10 bases remaining between them. This CDR3 has 13 residues. Germline V gene sequence: CDR1 MNHEY, CDR2 SVGEGT.

The chain joins TRBV6-4 to TRBJ2-1; 8 positions match TRBD1. The CDR3 runs 15 residues. Germline V gives CDR1 MRHNA, CDR2 SNTAGT. J lost 6 bases, V lost 0 bases, and 4 bases had no gene match. DNA for the CDR3: TGTGCCAGCAGTGACTCGAGGACAGGGAGCAATGAGCAGTTCTTC. Its translation is CASSDSRTGSNEQFF.

V gene TRBV13 combines with J gene TRBJ1-2, with 7 bases aligning to TRBD1. The CDR3 is made up of 14 amino acids. With V trimmed by 6 bases and J by 4 bases, 8 bases remained unmatched. Germline V gives CDR1 PRHDT, CDR2 FYEKMQ (reference sequence). CDR3 region: CASSLRQGLYGYTF. CDR3 DNA: TGTGCCAGCAGTTTAAGACAGGGACTCTATGGCTACACCTTC.

The chain joins TRBV6-5 to TRBJ1-3; 9 bases line up with TRBD1. CDR1 is MNHEY and CDR2 is SVGAGI in the germline V gene. This CDR3 spans 16 amino acids. Unmatched junction bases numbered 3, after V lost 0 bases and J lost 3 bases. CDR3 DNA: TGTGCCAGCAGTTACTCGAGGACAGGGGTTGGAAACACCATATATTTT. It yields the protein CASSYSRTGVGNTIYF.

The V call is TRBV5-4, the J call TRBJ1-6, with D uncertain. Germline V gene lookup returns CDR1 SGHNT and CDR2 YYREEE (reference sequence). The V gene lost 0 bases and the J gene lost 5 bases, with 6 bases spanning the gap. The CDR3 contains 14 residues. The CDR3 nucleotides read TGTGCCAGCAGCTTGGGAAGGGATAATTCACCCCTCCACTTT. This translates into CASSLGRDNSPLHF.

This chain connects TRBV19 to TRBJ2-5; D is unclear. Germline CDR1 and CDR2: LNHDA and SQIVND (reference sequence). The V and J ends lost 3 bases and 5 bases respectively, with 7 bases between them. The CDR3 totals 12 residues. The CDR3 DNA sequence: TGTGCCAGTAGTATTGCGCCGGAGACCCAGTACTTC. Translated: CASSIAPETQYF.

A single count supports this clone. The V call is TRBV2, the J call TRBJ2-7; TRBD2 is a possible D gene (5 bases). The ends were cut back, 3 bases at V and 0 bases at J, with 12 bases in the middle. This CDR3 has 15 residues. Germline loops: CDR1 SNHLY, CDR2 FYNNEI. For the CDR3, the DNA is TGTGCCAGCAGTGAGGGTCTAGCAGTCTCCTACGAGCAGTACTTC. It encodes CASSEGLAVSYEQYF.

This chain connects TRBV15 to TRBJ1-1; D remains ambiguous. Trimming stripped 0 bases from V and 4 bases from J, with 6 bases between. The V gene's germline CDR1 is LNHNV and CDR2 YYDKDF (reference sequence). The length of the CDR3 is 13 residues. The CDR3 DNA follows: TGTGCCACCAGCAGAGATTCACCCACTGAAGCTTTCTTT. This gives the protein CATSRDSPTEAFF.

CDR3 coding DNA: TGTGCCAGCAGCTCGGGGCGGGAGTCCGACGAGCAGTACTTC. It translates to CASSSGRESDEQYF. The genes are TRBV13 and TRBJ2-7, with 7 positions matching TRBD2. Germline CDR1 reads PRHDT; CDR2 reads FYEKMQ (reference sequence). Trimming removed 4 bases from V and 5 bases from J; junction bases left unmatched: 8. This CDR3 comprises 14 residues.

This clone was seen more than once but under ten times. The J gene is TRBJ2-1, the V gene TRBV28; D gene unclear. Trimming removed 3 bases from V and 10 bases from J, with 10 bases in between. This CDR3 comprises 12 residues. Looked up from germline, CDR1 is MDHEN and CDR2 is SYDVKM. CDR3 sequence reads: CASSFSLGEQFF. The CDR3, as DNA: TGTGCCAGCAGTTTCAGTCTCGGAGAGCAGTTCTTC.

Worth noting for this clone: The sample contains more than one DNA sequence encoding this CDR3. This chain connects TRBV20-1 to TRBJ2-5; D ambiguous. Germline V gives CDR1 DFQATT, CDR2 SNEGSKA (reference sequence). V shed 5 bases and J shed 4 bases, with 5 bases lying between them. The length of the CDR3 is 10 residues. The CDR3 sequence is CSALGETQYF. The CDR3 DNA reads as TGCAGTGCTCTGGGAGAGACCCAGTACTTC.

V and J are TRBV5-1 and TRBJ2-7, with a weak D call TRBD1 (5 bases). The CDR3 spans 16 residues. The germline V gene has CDR1 SGHRS and CDR2 YFSETQ. With 0 bases removed from V and 4 bases from J, the gap between germline ends came to 17 bases. This CDR3 reads CASSLGGAPTWYEQYF. The CDR3 DNA reads as TGCGCCAGCAGCTTGGGTGGGGCGCCAACGTGGTACGAGCAGTACTTC.

The gene calls are TRBV23-1 and TRBJ2-5, with TRBD2 as a possible D gene (5 bases). TRBV23-1 is noted as an ORF with a role that remains uncertain. The CDR3 is 15 amino acids. Trimming pared 0 bases from V and 5 bases from J, leaving 13 bases between. CDR3 sequence reads: CASSQSKKPGETQYF. Here the CDR3 DNA reads TGCGCCAGCAGTCAATCGAAGAAGCCGGGGGAGACCCAGTACTTC.

V usage is TRBV19 and J usage is TRBJ1-2, with TRBD1 as a possible D gene (6 bases). This CDR3 contains 16 residues. From germline, CDR1 is LNHDA and CDR2 SQIVND (reference sequence). The ends were cut back, 7 bases at V and 4 bases at J, with 22 bases in the middle. CDR3 nucleotide sequence: TGTGCCAGTAACTCGGCCACGATAGGACAGCTCTATGGCTACACCTTC. This sequence encodes CASNSATIGQLYGYTF. Filled out from reference TRBV19 and TRBJ1-2, the complete variable domain reads DGGITQSPKYLFRKEGQNVTLSCEQNLNHDAMYWYRQDPGQGLRLIYYSQIVNDFQKGDIAEGYSVSREKKESFPLTVTSAQKNPTAFYLCASNSATIGQLYGYTFGSGTRLTVV.

The rearrangement uses TRBV6-2 or TRBV6-3 and TRBJ2-3; 8 positions agree with TRBD2. V lost 5 bases, J lost 2 bases, and 3 bases stayed unmatched. Germline CDR1 and CDR2: MNHEY and SVGEGT. The length of the CDR3 is 14 residues. CDR3: CASSSGRATDTQYF. In nucleotides, the CDR3 is TGTGCCAGCAGTAGCGGGAGAGCCACAGATACGCAGTATTTT.

The V and J genes are TRBV19 and TRBJ2-2, with D perhaps TRBD2 (6 bases). The CDR3 length is 16 residues. Trimming left V 5 bases short and J 2 bases short, with 15 bases between. Germline CDR1 LNHDA, CDR2 SQIVND (reference sequence). CDR3 sequence reads: CASSSVAGLNTGELFF. In nucleotides, the CDR3 is TGTGCCAGTAGTTCGGTCGCGGGACTTAACACCGGGGAGCTGTTTTTT.

The gene calls are TRBV30 and TRBJ1-2; perhaps TRBD1 as D (6 bases). The CDR3 totals 14 residues. V shed 3 bases and J shed 8 bases, with 19 bases lying between them. CDR1 and CDR2 from the germline V gene are GTSNPN and SVGIG (reference sequence). The DNA of the CDR3 is TGTGCCTGGAGCTGGACAGTCGGTAGTGGAGGCTACACCTTC. Translating it yields CAWSWTVGSGGYTF.

This clone was seen once. The V call is TRBV29-1, the J call TRBJ1-2, with D uncertain. The V gene lost 4 bases and the J gene lost 2 bases, with 8 bases spanning the gap. CDR1 is SQVTM, CDR2 ANQGSEA, per germline. The CDR3 loop spans 12 amino acids. The CDR3, as DNA: TGCAGCGTTGTTCCCCAGAACTATGGCTACACCTTC. Translating it yields CSVVPQNYGYTF.

The J gene is TRBJ1-2, the V gene TRBV4-2, with unresolved D. Trimming removed 2 bases from V and 8 bases from J, with 12 bases in between. CDR1 and CDR2 (germline): LGHNA, YNFKEQ. This CDR3 is built from 13 residues. The CDR3 region is CASSQSGFRGYTF. The CDR3 DNA follows: TGTGCCAGCAGCCAATCAGGATTCCGAGGCTACACCTTC.

The J gene is TRBJ1-2, the V gene TRBV7-2; TRBD1 is a possible D gene (5 bases). CDR3 size: 15 residues. The V and J ends lost 1 base and 4 bases respectively, with 13 bases between them. CDR1 is SGHTA, CDR2 FQGNSA, per germline. CDR3: CASSLDGGPSYGYTF. The CDR3 nucleotides are TGTGCCAGCAGCTTAGACGGGGGTCCGTCCTATGGCTACACCTTC.

The chain is built from TRBV4-1 and TRBJ2-3; the D is unclear. This CDR3 region has 15 residues. Between the trimmed V and J ends, which lost 0 bases and 1 base, there was a span of 8 bases. CDR1 is MGHRA and CDR2 is YSYEKL in the germline V gene. The CDR3 is CASSQEGLRTDTQYF. The CDR3 nucleotides read TGCGCCAGCAGCCAAGAGGGTCTTCGCACAGATACGCAGTATTTT.

The chain joins TRBV27 to TRBJ1-2, with 7 nucleotides matching TRBD1. The CDR3 consists of 14 residues. With 0 bases clipped from V and 4 bases from J, the junction kept 2 bases outside the gene matches. CDR1 MNHEY and CDR2 SMNVEV come from the germline V gene (reference sequence). CDR3 sequence: CASSLSRDSYGYTF. For the CDR3, the DNA is TGTGCCAGCAGTTTATCGCGGGACAGCTATGGCTACACCTTC.